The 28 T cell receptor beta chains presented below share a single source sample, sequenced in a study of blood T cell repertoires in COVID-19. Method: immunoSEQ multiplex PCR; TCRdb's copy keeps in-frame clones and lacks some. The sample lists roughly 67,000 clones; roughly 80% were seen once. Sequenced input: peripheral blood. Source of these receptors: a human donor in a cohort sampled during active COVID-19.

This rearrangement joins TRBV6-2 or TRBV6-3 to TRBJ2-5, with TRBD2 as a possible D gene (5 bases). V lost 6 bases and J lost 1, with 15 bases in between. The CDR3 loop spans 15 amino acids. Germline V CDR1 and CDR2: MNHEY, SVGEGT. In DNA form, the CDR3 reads TGTGCCAGCAGCCTAGGACCAGCGGCCCAAGAGACCCAGTACTTC. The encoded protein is CASSLGPAAQETQYF.

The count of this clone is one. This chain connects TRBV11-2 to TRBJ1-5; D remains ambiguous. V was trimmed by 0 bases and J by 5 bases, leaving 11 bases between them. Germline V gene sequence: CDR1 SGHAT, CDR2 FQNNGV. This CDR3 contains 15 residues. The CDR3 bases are TGTGCCAGCAGCTTAGATGGGAGGGTGGATCAGCCCCAGCATTTT. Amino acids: CASSLDGRVDQPQHF.

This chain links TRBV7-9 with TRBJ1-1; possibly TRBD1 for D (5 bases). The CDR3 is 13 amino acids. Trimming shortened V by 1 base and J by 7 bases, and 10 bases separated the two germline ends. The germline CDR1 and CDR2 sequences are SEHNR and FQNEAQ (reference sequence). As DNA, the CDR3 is TGTGCCAGCAGCTTAGATCTCGGGGGTGAAGCTTTCTTT. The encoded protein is CASSLDLGGEAFF.

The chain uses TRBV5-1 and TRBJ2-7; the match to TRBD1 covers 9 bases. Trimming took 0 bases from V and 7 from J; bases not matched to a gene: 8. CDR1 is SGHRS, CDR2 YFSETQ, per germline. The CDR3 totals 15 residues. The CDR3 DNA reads TGCGCCAGCAGCTTGGAAGGACAGGGGTTGGGAGAGCAGTACTTC. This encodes CASSLEGQGLGEQYF.

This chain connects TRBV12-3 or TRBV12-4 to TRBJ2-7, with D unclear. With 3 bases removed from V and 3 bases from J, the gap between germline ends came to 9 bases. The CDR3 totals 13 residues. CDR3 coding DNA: TGTGCCAGCAGTTTCGCAGGCATCTACGAGCAGTACTTC. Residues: CASSFAGIYEQYF.

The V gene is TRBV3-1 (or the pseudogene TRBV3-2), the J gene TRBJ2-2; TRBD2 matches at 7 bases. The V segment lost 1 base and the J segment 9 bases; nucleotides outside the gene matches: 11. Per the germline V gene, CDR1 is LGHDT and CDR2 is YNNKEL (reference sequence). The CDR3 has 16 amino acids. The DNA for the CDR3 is TGTGCCAGCAGCCAAGGGGCTAGCGGCGGACCCCGGGAGCTGTTTTTT. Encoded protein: CASSQGASGGPRELFF.

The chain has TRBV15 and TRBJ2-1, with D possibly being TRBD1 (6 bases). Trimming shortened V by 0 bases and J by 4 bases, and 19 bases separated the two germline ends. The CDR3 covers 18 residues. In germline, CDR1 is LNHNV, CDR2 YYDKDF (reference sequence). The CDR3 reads CATSREPLGGVGYNEQFF. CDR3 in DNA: TGTGCCACCAGCAGAGAACCTTTAGGGGGAGTCGGGTACAATGAGCAGTTCTTC.

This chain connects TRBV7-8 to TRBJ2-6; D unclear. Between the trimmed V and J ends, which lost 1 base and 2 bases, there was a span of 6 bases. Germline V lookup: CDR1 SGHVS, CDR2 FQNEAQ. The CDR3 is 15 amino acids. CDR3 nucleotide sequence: TGTGCCAGCAGCTTAGAAGAGACTGGGGCCAACGTCCTGACTTTC. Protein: CASSLEETGANVLTF.

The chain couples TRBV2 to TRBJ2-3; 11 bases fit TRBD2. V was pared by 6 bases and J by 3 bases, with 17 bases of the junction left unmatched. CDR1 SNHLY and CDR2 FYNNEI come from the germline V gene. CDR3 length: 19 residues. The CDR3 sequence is CASRAPPAASGRSTDTQYF. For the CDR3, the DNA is TGTGCCAGCAGAGCCCCCCCGGCGGCTAGCGGGAGGAGTACAGATACGCAGTATTTT.

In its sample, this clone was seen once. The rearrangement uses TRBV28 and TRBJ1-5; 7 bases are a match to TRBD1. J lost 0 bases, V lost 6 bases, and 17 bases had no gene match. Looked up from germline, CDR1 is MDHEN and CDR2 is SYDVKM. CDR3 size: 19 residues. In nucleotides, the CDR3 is TGTGCCAGCAGCCCTCCGGCCGGGACAGTGAATTATAGCAATCAGCCCCAGCATTTT. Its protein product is CASSPPAGTVNYSNQPQHF.

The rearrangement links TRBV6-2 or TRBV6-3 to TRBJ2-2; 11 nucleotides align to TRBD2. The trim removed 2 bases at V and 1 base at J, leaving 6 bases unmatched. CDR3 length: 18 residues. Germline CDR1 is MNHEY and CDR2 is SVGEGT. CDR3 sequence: CASSYPGTSGMNTGELFF. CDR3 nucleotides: TGTGCCAGCAGTTACCCCGGGACTAGCGGAATGAACACCGGGGAGCTGTTTTTT.

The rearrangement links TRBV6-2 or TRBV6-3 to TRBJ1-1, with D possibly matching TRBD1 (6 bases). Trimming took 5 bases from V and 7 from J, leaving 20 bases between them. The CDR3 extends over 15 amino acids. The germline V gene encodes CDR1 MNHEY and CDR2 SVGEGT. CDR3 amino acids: CASSLATTGYGEAFF. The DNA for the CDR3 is TGTGCCAGCAGTCTTGCGACTACAGGGTATGGTGAAGCTTTCTTT.

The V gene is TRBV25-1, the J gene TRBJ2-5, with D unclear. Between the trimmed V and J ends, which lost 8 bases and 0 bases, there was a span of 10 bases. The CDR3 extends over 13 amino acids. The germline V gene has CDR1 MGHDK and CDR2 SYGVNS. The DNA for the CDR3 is TGTGCCAGCCCCATGACTGACCAAGAGACCCAGTACTTC. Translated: CASPMTDQETQYF.

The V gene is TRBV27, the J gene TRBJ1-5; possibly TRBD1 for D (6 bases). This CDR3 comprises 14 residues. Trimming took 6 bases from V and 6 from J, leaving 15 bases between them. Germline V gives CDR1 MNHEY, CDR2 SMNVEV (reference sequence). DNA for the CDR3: TGTGCCAGCAGAGTCAGGGGTGAAGGTCAGCCCCAGCATTTT. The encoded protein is CASRVRGEGQPQHF.

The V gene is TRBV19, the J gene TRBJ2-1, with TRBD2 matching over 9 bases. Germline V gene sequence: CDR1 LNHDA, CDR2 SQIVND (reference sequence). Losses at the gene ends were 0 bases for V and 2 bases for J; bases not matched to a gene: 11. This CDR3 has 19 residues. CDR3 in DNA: TGTGCCAGTAGTATAGACGGGACTAGCTCCAGTACAGCCTACAATGAGCAGTTCTTC. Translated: CASSIDGTSSSTAYNEQFF.

The CDR3: CASSPGGRGDTQYF. As DNA, the CDR3 is TGTGCCAGCAGCCCCGGCGGGAGAGGTGATACGCAGTATTTT. The chain uses TRBV5-4 and TRBJ2-3; 7 nucleotides align to TRBD2. V shed 4 bases, J shed 6 bases, and the junction held 8 bases outside the gene matches. CDR3 length equals 14 residues. Germline V gene lookup returns CDR1 SGHNT and CDR2 YYREEE (reference sequence).

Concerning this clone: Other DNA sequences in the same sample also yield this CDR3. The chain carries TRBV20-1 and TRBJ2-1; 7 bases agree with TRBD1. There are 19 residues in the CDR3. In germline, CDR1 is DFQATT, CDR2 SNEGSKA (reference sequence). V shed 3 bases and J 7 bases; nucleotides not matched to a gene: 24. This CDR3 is CSASSLRQGKTLLRNEQFF. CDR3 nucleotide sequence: TGCAGTGCTAGTTCGTTGCGACAGGGCAAAACTCTACTACGAAATGAGCAGTTCTTC.

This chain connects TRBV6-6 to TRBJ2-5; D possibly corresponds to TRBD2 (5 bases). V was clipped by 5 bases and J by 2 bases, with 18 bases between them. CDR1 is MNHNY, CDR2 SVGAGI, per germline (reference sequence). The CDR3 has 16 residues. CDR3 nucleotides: TGTGCCAGCAGTCCAACCAGGCCATCGGGGCAAGAGACCCAGTACTTC. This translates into CASSPTRPSGQETQYF.

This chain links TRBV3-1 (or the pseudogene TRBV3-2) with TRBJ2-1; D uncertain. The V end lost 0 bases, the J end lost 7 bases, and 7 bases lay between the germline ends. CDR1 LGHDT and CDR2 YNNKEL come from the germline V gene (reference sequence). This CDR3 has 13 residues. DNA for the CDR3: TGTGCCAGCAGCCAAGATTGGCGGAATGAGCAGTTCTTC. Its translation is CASSQDWRNEQFF.

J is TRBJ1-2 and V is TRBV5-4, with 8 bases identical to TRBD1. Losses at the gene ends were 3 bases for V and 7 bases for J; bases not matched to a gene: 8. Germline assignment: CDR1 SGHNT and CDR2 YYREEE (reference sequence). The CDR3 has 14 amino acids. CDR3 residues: CASSSQGASSGYTF. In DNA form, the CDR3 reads TGTGCCAGCAGCTCTCAGGGGGCTAGTAGTGGCTACACCTTC.

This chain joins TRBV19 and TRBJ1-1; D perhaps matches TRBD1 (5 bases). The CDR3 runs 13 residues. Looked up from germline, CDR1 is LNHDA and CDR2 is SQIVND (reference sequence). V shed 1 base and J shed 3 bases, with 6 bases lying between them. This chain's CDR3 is CASSIARDTEAFF. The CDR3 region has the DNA TGTGCCAGTAGTATAGCCAGGGACACTGAAGCTTTCTTT.

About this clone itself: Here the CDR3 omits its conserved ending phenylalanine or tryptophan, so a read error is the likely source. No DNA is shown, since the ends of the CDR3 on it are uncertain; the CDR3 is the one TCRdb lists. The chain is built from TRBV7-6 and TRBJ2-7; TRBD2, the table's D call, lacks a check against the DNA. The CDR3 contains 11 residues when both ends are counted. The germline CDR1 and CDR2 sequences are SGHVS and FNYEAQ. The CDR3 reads CASSFGLAVHP.

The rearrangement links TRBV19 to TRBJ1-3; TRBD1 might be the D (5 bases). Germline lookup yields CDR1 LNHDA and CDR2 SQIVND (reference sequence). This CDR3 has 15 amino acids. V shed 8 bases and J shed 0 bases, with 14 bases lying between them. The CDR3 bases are TGTGCCAGTTCCAGGGCAACCTCCTCTGGAAACACCATATATTTT. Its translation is CASSRATSSGNTIYF.

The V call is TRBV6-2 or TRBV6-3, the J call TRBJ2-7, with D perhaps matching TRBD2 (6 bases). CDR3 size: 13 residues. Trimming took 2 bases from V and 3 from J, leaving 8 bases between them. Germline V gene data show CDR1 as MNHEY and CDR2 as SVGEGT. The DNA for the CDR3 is TGTGCCAGCAGTTACGTGGGGGGCTACGAGCAGTACTTC. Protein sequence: CASSYVGGYEQYF.

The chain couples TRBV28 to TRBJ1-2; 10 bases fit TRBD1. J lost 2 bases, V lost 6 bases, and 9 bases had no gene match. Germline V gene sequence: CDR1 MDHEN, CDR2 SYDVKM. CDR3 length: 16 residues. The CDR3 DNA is TGTGCCAGCAGCTCCTCCGGGACAGGGGTGAACTATGGCTACACCTTC. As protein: CASSSSGTGVNYGYTF.

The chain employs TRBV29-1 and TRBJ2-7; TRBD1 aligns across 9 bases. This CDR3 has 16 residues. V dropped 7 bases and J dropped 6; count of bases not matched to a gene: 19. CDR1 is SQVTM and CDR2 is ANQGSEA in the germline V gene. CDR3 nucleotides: TGCAGCGGTGATCCGACGAACAGGGGGCGTACCCCCGAGCAGTACTTC. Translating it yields CSGDPTNRGRTPEQYF.

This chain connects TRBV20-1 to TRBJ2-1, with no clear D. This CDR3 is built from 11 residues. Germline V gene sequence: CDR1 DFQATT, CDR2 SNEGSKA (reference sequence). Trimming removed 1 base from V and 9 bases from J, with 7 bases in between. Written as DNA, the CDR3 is TGCAGTGCTAGAGGTAGCACTGAGCAGTTCTTC. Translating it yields CSARGSTEQFF.

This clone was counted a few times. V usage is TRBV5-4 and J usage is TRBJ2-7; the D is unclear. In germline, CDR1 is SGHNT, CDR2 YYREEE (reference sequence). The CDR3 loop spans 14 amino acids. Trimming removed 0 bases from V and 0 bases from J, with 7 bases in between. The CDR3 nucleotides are TGTGCCAGCAGCTTGGGGTCGAGCTCCTACGAGCAGTACTTC. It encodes CASSLGSSSYEQYF.